The sequence of this TCR beta chain was determined in a study of post-analysis software for immune sequencing data. Incorporated into the TCR beta cDNA libraries were unique molecular identifiers, which served to reduce PCR and sequencing biases. MiXCR, applied by TCRdb to the PCR reads, yields one record per CDR3 protein. The repertoire includes 800,000 to 950,000 distinct CDR3 sequences, roughly 50% of them detected once, and 4% to 5.5% sits in the top ten. General study findings and limits: The study found significantly lower normalized Chao1 diversity in multiple sclerosis patients than in controls. About five TRBV segments were more frequent in patients than controls; TRBV5-6, TRBV5-1 and TRBV20-1 belonged to this group.

V lost 6 bases to trimming and J lost 7 bases, with 18 bases between them. The CDR3 is made up of 14 amino acids. Germline loops: CDR1 MNHEY, CDR2 SVGAGI. A few counts support this clonotype. Its antigen is as yet unknown. The sample taken for sequencing was blood. This sequence joins TRBV6-5 and TRBJ1-2; tentative D call: TRBD1 (6 bases). This TCR was sampled from a girl aged 10 to 17 with multiple sclerosis. The CDR3 nucleotides are TGTGCCAGCAGGGATTGGGGGCCAACGGGTGGCTACACCTTC. Its translation is CASRDWGPTGGYTF.